This TCR beta chain is drawn from a study of response to subunit inactivated influenza vaccine. Each CDR3 protein is one row after TCRdb ran MiXCR on the RT-PCR reads. The sample records roughly 150,000 distinct CDR3 sequences, approximately 11% being singletons. Study-wide results and caveats: The authors proposed limited new T cell recruitment per seasonal influenza vaccination.

The CDR3 runs to 16 residues. J gave up 7 bases and V 1 base, and 13 bases lay outside the gene matches. Germline lookup yields CDR1 MGHRA and CDR2 YSYEKL. Concerning this clonotype itself: Its antigen is unknown.

The material was non-naive T cells sorted from PBMCs, obtained about 40 days after vaccination. This TCR derives from a man aged 50-60 years who received an inactivated influenza vaccine. This chain joins TRBV4-1 and TRBJ2-7, with TRBD1 matching over 7 bases. The CDR3 spells CASSQGFAGGLREQYF. The CDR3 nucleotides read TGCGCCAGCAGCCAAGGTTTCGCAGGGGGTCTAAGAGAGCAGTACTTC.